The rows below give T cell receptor beta chains drawn from one sample of a study of graft-versus-host responses after intestinal transplantation. Clones were read by immunoSEQ multiplex PCR, and TCRdb kept only the in-frame ones, dropping some. This sample carries about 120,000 clones, less than 95% of them seen once, and the ten largest clones take approximately 0.18%. Which antigens these TCRs recognize remains unknown. The specimen was unstimulated CD4+ T cells sorted from spleen or lymph node cells, collected before intestinal transplant. The receptors come from a human donor who received an intestinal transplant. Both conserved end residues are part of each CDR3. The D gene is left open where the match is weak. Only part of the rows carry a size: once, few, many, or a class if the clone is expanded.

clone size	V gene	D gene	J gene	CDR3 protein	CDR3 DNA
once	TRBV6-1	-	TRBJ2-5	CASSEGGAWETQYF	TGTGCCAGTTCTGAGGGGGGGGCCTGGGAGACCCAGTACTTC
-	TRBV2	-	TRBJ2-1	CASSELANEQFF	TGTGCCAGCAGTGAACTAGCCAATGAGCAGTTCTTC
-	TRBV28	-	TRBJ1-5	CASSSRGGQPQHF	TGTGCCAGCAGCTCGAGAGGAGGACAGCCCCAGCATTTT
-	TRBV7-9	-	TRBJ2-7	CASSLEYTAYEQYF	TGTGCCAGCAGCTTAGAGTATACGGCCTACGAGCAGTACTTC
few	TRBV30	-	TRBJ2-3	CAWRKAGLTDTQYF	TGTGCCTGGAGAAAAGCGGGTCTCACAGATACGCAGTATTTT
few	TRBV2	-	TRBJ1-3	CASRTSTIYF	TGTGCCAGCAGGACTAGCACCATATATTTT
-	TRBV18	-	TRBJ2-3	CASSQDLARFTDTQYF	TGTGCCAGCTCTCAGGACCTAGCGCGGTTCACAGATACGCAGTATTTT
-	TRBV5-6	-	TRBJ2-7	CASSLITGKYEQYF	TGTGCCAGCAGCTTGATCACAGGGAAGTACGAGCAGTACTTC
-	TRBV2	TRBD2	TRBJ2-4	CASSWTSGGQYF	TGTGCCAGCAGTTGGACTAGCGGGGGGCAGTACTTC
-	TRBV4-3	-	TRBJ1-5	CASSQLHF	TGCGCCAGCAGCCAATTACATTTT
-	TRBV2	-	TRBJ2-1	CASRPQAVEQFF	TGTGCCAGCAGACCCCAGGCAGTTGAGCAGTTCTTC
-	TRBV6-6	-	TRBJ1-2	CASSSQKNYGYTF	TGTGCCAGCAGTTCACAGAAGAACTATGGCTACACCTTC
-	TRBV5-1	TRBD1	TRBJ1-1	CASSIRDRGNTEAFF	TGCGCCAGCAGCATCCGGGACAGAGGGAACACTGAAGCTTTCTTT
-	TRBV28	TRBD2	TRBJ2-1	CASSPGRAYNEQFF	TGTGCCAGCAGTCCCGGGAGGGCCTATAATGAGCAGTTCTTC
-	TRBV4-1	-	TRBJ1-4	CASSQDVLDSSNEKLFF	TGCGCCAGCAGCCAAGACGTTCTGGACAGTTCTAATGAAAAACTGTTTTTT
-	TRBV6-1	-	TRBJ1-5	CASTNTGRSNQPQHF	TGTGCCAGCACTAACACAGGGCGCAGCAATCAGCCCCAGCATTTT
few	TRBV30	TRBD1	TRBJ1-1	CALDRADTEAFF	TGTGCCCTAGACAGGGCGGACACTGAAGCTTTCTTT
once	TRBV5-8	-	TRBJ1-5	CASSFERFNQPQHF	TGTGCCAGCAGCTTCGAACGGTTCAATCAGCCCCAGCATTTT